This T cell receptor beta chain was retrieved from a study of CD8 T cells in Susac syndrome. Random hexamers primed reverse transcription of roughly 0.5 to 1 ug RNA. One entry per CDR3 protein results from TCRdb running MiXCR on the immunoSEQ multiplex PCR reads. Among 130,000 to 150,000 distinct CDR3 sequences listed, 94% were seen once. The CDR3 loop spans 15 amino acids. With 7 bases clipped from V and 4 bases from J, the junction kept 10 bases outside the gene matches. From germline, CDR1 is SQVTM and CDR2 ANQGSEA. J is TRBJ2-1 and V is TRBV29-1; 10 bases fit TRBD2. The clonotype comes from a human donor in good health. Sequencing was performed on CD4+ T cells from PBMCs. Written as DNA, the CDR3 is TGCAGCGCCCCCCGACTAGCGGGCCCATACAATGAGCAGTTCTTC. It codes for CSAPRLAGPYNEQFF.